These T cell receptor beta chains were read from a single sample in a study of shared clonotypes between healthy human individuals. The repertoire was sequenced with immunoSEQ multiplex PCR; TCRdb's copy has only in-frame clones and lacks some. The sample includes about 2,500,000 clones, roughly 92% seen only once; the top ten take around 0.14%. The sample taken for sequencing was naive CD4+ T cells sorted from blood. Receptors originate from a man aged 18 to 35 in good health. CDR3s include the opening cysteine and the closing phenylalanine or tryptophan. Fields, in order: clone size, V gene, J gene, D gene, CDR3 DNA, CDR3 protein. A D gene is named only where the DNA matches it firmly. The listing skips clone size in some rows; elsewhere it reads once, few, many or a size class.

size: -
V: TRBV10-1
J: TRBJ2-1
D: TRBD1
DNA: TGCGCCAGCAGCCAGGACAGGGGGCTAATGAATGAGCAGTTCTTC
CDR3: CASSQDRGLMNEQFF

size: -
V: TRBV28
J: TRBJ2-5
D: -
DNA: TGTGCCAGCAGTTTAGTCCTGGGATCGGGGCAAGAGACCCAGTACTTC
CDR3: CASSLVLGSGQETQYF

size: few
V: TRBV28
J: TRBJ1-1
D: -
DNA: TGTGCCAGCAGTTTAGTCGCGGGGGTGAACACTGAAGCTTTCTTT
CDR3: CASSLVAGVNTEAFF

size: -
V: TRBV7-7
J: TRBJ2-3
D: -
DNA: TGTGCTAGCAGCTTAACAGGGACAGATACGCAGTATTTT
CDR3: CASSLTGTDTQYF

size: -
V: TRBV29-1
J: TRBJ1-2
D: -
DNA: TGCAGCGTTGTGGGGACTTCTAACTATGGCTACACCTTC
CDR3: CSVVGTSNYGYTF

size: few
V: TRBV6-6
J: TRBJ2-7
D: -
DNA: TGTGCCAGCAGTTACGCGGACTCCTACGAGCAGTACTTC
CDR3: CASSYADSYEQYF

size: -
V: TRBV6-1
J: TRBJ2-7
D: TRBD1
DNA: TGTGCCAGCAGTGGTGGGAAGGACAGGGGGCCCTACGAGCAGTACTTC
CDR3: CASSGGKDRGPYEQYF

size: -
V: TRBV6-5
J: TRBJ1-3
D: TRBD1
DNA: TGTGCCAGCAGTTACCGGACAGGGGGAAACACCATATATTTT
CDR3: CASSYRTGGNTIYF

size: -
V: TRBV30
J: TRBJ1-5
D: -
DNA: TGTGCCTGGAGTGAAGGGGGAGTGGGCAATCAGCCCCAGCATTTT
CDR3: CAWSEGGVGNQPQHF

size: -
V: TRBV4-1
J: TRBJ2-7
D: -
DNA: TGCGCCAGCAGCCAAGAAACCCAGGGTGTGGGTGAGCAGTACTTC
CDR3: CASSQETQGVGEQYF

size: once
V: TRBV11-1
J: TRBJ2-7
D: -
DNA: TGTGCCAGCAGCCCCTTAGGGGTCCAGCAGTACTTC
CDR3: CASSPLGVQQYF

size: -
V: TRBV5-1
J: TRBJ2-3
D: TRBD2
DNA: TGCGCCAGCAGCTTGAGCGGGGGGAGGGAGGATACGCAGTATTTT
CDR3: CASSLSGGREDTQYF

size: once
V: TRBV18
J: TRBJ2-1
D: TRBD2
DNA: TGTGCCAGCTCACCACCGGGGTCCCGGGGGGGTACTGAGCAGTTCTTC
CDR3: CASSPPGSRGGTEQFF

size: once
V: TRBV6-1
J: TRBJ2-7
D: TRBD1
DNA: TGTGCCAGCAGTGTGGACAGGGGCTACGAGCAGTACTTC
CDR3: CASSVDRGYEQYF

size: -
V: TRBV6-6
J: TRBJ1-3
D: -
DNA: TGTGCCAGCAGTTACAGGGGACACACTGGAAACACCATATATTTT
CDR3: CASSYRGHTGNTIYF

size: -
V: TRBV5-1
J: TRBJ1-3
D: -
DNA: TGCGCCAGCAGTACGGCCTTCGGAAACACCATATATTTT
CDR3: CASSTAFGNTIYF

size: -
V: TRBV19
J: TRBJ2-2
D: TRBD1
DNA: TGTGCCAGTACCATAAAGGAGGGACAGGGGGCCGGGGAGCTGTTTTTT
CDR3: CASTIKEGQGAGELFF

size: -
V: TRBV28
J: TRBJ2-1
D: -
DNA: TGTGCCAGCAGTCTAAAATACTACAATGAGCAGTTCTTC
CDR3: CASSLKYYNEQFF

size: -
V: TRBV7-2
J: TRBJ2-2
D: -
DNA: TGTGCCAGCAGCTTAGCAGGGAGTGCCGGGGAGCTGTTTTTT
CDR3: CASSLAGSAGELFF

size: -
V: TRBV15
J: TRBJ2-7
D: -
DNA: TGTGCCACCAGCAGAGATACGTACGAGCAGTACTTC
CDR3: CATSRDTYEQYF

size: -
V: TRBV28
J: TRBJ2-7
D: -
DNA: TGTGCCAGCAGTACGGCTACCCGTTGGGCCGAGCAGTACTTC
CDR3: CASSTATRWAEQYF

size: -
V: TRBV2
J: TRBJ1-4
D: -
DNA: TGTGCCAGCAGGGGTGATAATGAAAAACTGTTTTTT
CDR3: CASRGDNEKLFF

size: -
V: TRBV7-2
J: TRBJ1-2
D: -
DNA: TGTGCCAGCAGCCCAGTCGCCCGCGGGACCCCGGTGGGCTACACCTTC
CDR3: CASSPVARGTPVGYTF

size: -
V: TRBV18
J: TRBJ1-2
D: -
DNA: TGTGCCAGCTCACCCAACAGAGATGGCTACACCTTC
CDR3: CASSPNRDGYTF

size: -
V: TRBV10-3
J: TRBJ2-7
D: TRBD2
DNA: TGTGCCACCCGTCTGACTAGCGGGAAGGACGAGCAGTACTTC
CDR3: CATRLTSGKDEQYF

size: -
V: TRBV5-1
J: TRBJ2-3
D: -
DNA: TGCGCCAGCAGCCGTACTGGGGAGGATACGCAGTATTTT
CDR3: CASSRTGEDTQYF

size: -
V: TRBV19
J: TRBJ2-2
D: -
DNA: TGTGCCAGTAGTATAGGGGGGATCGACACCGGGGAGCTGTTTTTT
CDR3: CASSIGGIDTGELFF

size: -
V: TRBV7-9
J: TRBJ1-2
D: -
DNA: TGTGCCAGCAGCTCAACCGGTTTGGGGGCTAACTATGGCTACACCTTC
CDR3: CASSSTGLGANYGYTF

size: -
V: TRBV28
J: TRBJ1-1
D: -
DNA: TGTGCCAGCAGCCCTTTGGACAGAATGAACACTGAAGCTTTCTTT
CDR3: CASSPLDRMNTEAFF

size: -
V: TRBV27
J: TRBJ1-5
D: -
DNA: TGTGCCAGCAGACTAAACAGGGTAGGGAATCAGCCCCAGCATTTT
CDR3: CASRLNRVGNQPQHF

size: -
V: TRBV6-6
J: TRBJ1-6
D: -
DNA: TGTGCCAGCACCCCGGATCGATCTTCACCCCTCCACTTT
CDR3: CASTPDRSSPLHF

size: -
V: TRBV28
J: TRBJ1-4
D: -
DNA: TGTGCCAGCACCACGGGAGGGTACGGTGAAAAACTGTTTTTT
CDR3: CASTTGGYGEKLFF

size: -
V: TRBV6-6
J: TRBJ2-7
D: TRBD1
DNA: TGTGCCAGCAGTTCCCCGGGACAGGGGTCCGAGCAGTACTTC
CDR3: CASSSPGQGSEQYF